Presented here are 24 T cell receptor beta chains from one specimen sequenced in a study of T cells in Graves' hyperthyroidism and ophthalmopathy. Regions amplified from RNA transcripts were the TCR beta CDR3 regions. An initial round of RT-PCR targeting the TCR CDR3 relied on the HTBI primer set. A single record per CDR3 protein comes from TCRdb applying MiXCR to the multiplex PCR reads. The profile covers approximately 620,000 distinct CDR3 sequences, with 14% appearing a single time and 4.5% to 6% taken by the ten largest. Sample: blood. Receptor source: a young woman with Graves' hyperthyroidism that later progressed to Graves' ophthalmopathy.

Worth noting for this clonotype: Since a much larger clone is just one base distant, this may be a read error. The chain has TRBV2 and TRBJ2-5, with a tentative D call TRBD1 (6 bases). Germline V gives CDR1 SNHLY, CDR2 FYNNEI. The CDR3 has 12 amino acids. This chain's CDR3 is CATQQGQETQHF. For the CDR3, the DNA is TGTGCCACCCAACAGGGTCAAGAGACCCAGCACTTC.

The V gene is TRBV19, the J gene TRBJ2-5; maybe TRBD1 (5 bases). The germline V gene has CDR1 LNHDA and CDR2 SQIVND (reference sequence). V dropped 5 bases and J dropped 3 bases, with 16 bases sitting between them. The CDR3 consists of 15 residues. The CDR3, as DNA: TGTGCCAGTAGTCCCCACGGGCAGGGAAAAGAGACCCAGTACTTC. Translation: CASSPHGQGKETQYF.

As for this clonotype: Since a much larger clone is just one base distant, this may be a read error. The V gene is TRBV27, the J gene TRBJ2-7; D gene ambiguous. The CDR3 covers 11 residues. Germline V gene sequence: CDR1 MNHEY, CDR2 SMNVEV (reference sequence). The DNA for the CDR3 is TGTGCCAGCATGAGCTCCTACGGGCAGTACTTC. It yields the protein CASMSSYGQYF.

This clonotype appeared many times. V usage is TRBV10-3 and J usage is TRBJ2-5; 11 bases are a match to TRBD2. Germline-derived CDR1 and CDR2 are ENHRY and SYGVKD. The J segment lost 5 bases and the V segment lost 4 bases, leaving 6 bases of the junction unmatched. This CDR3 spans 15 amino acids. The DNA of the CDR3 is TGTGCCATCAGTGTAGGGACTAGCGGATTGGAGACCCAGTACTTC. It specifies CAISVGTSGLETQYF.

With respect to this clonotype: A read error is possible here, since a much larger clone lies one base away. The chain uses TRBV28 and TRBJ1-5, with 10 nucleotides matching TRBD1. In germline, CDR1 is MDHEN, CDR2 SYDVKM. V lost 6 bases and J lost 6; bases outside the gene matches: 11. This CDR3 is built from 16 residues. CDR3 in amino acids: CASRETTGGESQPQHF. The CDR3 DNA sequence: TGTGCCAGCAGAGAGACGACAGGGGGCGAAAGTCAGCCCCAGCATTTT.

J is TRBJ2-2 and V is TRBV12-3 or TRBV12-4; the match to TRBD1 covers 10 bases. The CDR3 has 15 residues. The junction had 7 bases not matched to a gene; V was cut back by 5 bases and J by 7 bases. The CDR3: CASSPGGQGSGELFF. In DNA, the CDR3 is TGTGCCAGCAGTCCAGGGGGACAGGGGAGCGGGGAGCTGTTTTTT.

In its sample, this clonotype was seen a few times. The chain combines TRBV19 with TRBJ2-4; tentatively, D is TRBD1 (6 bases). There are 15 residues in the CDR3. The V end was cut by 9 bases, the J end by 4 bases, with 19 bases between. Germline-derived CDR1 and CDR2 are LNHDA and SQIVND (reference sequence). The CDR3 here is CASTISGDSKNIQYF. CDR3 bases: TGTGCCAGCACTATTTCAGGGGATTCGAAAAACATTCAGTACTTC.

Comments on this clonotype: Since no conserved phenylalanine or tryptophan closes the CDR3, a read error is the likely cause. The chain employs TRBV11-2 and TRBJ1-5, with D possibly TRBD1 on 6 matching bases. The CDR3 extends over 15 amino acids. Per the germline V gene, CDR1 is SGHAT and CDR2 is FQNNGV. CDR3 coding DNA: TGTGCCAGCAGCATACAGGGAAATAGCAATCACCCCCAGCATCTT. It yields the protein CASSIQGNSNHPQHL.

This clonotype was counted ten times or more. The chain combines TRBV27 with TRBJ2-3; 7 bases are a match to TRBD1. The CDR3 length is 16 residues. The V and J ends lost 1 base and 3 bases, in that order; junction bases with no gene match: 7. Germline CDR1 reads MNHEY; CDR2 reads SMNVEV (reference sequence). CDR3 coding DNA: TGTGCCAGCAGTTTATTCAAGGGGGCCGGGACAGATACGCAGTATTTT. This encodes CASSLFKGAGTDTQYF.

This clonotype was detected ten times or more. CDR3: CASSLSPRTDPYGYTF. The CDR3 DNA reads TGTGCCAGCAGCTTATCCCCCCGGACAGATCCTTATGGCTACACCTTC. V is TRBV7-6 and J is TRBJ1-2, with D maybe TRBD1 (6 bases). The CDR3 is 16 amino acids. V gave up 2 bases and J gave up 5 bases, with 18 bases separating them. Germline V gene sequence: CDR1 SGHVS, CDR2 FNYEAQ.

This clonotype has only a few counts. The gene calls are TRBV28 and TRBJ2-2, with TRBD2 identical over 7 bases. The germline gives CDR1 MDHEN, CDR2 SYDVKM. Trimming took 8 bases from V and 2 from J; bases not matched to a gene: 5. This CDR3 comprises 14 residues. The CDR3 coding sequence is TGTGCCAGCTGCGCAGCGGGAAACACCGGGGAGCTGTTTTTT. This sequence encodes CASCAAGNTGELFF. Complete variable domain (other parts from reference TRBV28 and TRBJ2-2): DVKVTQSSRYLVKRTGEKVFLECVQDMDHENMFWYRQDPGLGLRLIYFSYDVKMKEKGDIPEGYSVSREKKERFSLILESASTNQTSMYLCASCAAGNTGELFFGEGSRLTVL.

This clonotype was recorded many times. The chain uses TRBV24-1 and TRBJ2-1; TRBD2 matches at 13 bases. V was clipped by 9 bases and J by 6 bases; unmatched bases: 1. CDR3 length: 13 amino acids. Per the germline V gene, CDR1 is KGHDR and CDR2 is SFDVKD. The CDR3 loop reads CATGTSGTNEQFF. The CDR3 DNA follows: TGTGCCACCGGGACTAGCGGGACCAATGAGCAGTTCTTC.

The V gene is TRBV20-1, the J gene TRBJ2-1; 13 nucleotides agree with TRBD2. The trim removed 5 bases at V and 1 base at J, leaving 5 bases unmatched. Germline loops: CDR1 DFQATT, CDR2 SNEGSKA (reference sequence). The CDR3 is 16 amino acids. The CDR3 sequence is CSARTSGSNSYNEQFF. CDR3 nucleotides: TGCAGTGCTCGGACTAGCGGGAGTAATTCCTACAATGAGCAGTTCTTC.

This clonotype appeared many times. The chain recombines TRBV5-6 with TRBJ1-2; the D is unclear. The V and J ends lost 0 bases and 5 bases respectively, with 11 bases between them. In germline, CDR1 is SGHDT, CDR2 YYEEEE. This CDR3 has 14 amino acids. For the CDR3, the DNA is TGTGCCAGCAGCTTGGACGGCCTCCCTTATGGCTACACCTTC. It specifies CASSLDGLPYGYTF. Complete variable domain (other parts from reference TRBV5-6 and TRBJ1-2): DAGVTQSPTHLIKTRGQQVTLRCSPKSGHDTVSWYQQALGQGPQFIFQYYEEEERQRGNFPDRFSGHQFPNYSSELNVNALLLGDSALYLCASSLDGLPYGYTFGSGTRLTVV.

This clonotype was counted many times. The CDR3 region has the DNA TGTGCCAGCAGTTCAAGGGGGTGGGTAGGCGATCAGCCCCAGCATTTT. Protein: CASSSRGWVGDQPQHF. The chain joins TRBV27 to TRBJ1-5; possible D gene TRBD1, 6 bases. Germline V gives CDR1 MNHEY, CDR2 SMNVEV (reference sequence). V lost 4 bases, J lost 5 bases, and 18 bases lay in between. CDR3 length: 16 residues.

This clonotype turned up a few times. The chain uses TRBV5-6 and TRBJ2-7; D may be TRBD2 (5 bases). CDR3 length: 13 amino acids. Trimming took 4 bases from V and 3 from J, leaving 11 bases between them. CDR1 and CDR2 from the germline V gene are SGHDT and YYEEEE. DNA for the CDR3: TGTGCCAGCAGCAAGACTAACTACTACGAGCAGTACTTC. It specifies CASSKTNYYEQYF.

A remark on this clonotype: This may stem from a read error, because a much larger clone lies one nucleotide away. The CDR3 DNA sequence: TGTGCCAGCAGTTTTCAAAGGGGTGGGCAGCCCCAGCATTTT. It yields the protein CASSFQRGGQPQHF. This sequence joins TRBV27 and TRBJ1-5; D may be TRBD1 (5 bases). Trimming took 3 bases from V and 7 from J, leaving 13 bases between them. The CDR3 contains 14 residues. Germline CDR1 reads MNHEY; CDR2 reads SMNVEV (reference sequence).

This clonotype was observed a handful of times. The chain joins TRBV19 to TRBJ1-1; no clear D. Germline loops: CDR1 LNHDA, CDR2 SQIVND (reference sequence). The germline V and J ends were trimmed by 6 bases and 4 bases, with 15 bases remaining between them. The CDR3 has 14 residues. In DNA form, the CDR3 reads TGTGCCAGTAGGGGGTCGGGAGTAATCACTGAAGCTTTCTTT. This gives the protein CASRGSGVITEAFF.

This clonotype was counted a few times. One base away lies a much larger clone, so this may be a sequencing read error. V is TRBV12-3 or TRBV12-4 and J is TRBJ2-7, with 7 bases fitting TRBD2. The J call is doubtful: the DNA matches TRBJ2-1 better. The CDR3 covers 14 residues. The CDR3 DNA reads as TGTGCCAGCAGAACCGGGACTACCTCCTACGAGCAGTTCTTC. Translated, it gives CASRTGTTSYEQFF.

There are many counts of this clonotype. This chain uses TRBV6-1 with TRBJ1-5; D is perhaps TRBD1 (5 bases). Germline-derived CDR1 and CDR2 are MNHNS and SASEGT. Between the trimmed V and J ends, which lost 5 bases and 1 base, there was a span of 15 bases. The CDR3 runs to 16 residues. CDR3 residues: CASSSMTWGSNQPQHF. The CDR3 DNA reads TGTGCCAGCAGTTCCATGACCTGGGGGAGCAATCAGCCCCAGCATTTT.

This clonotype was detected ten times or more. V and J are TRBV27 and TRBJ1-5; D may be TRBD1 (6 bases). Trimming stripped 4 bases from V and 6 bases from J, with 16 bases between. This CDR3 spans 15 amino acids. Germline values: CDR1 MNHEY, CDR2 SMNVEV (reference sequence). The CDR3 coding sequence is TGTGCCAGCAGTTCCCTGGGGGGGGGCGGTCAGCCCCAGCATTTT. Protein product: CASSSLGGGGQPQHF.

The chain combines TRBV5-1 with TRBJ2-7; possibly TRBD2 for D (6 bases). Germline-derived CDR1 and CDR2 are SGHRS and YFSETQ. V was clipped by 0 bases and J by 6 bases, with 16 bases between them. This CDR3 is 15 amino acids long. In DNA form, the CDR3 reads TGCGCCAGCAGCTTGGGAGCGGGCGGCCGGAGCGAGCAGTACTTC. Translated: CASSLGAGGRSEQYF.

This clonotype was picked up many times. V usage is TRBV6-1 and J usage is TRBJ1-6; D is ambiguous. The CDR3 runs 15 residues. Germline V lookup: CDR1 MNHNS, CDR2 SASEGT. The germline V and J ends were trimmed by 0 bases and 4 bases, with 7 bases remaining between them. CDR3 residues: CASSEAQAYNSPLHF. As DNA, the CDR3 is TGTGCCAGCAGTGAAGCCCAGGCATATAATTCACCCCTCCACTTT.

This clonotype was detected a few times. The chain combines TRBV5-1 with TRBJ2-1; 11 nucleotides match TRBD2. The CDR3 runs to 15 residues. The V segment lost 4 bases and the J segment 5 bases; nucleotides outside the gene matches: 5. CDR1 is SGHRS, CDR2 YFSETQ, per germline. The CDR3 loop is CASSRTSGSHNEQFF. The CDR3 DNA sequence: TGCGCCAGCAGCCGGACTAGCGGGTCCCACAATGAGCAGTTCTTC.